One T cell receptor (beta chain) is described in this entry. Its target is unknown. The CDR3 extends over 15 amino acids. The germline gives CDR1 MNHEY, CDR2 SMNVEV (reference sequence). The ends were cut back, 2 bases at V and 4 bases at J, with 14 bases in the middle. The data originate from a study of cytomegalovirus exposure and HLA in healthy donors. Study-level findings and limits: The investigators catalogued 150 to 200 TCR beta chains as cytomegalovirus-associated.

Researchers ran the PCR with 60 Vbeta and 13 Jbeta primers. Assay used: immunoSEQ multiplex PCR; TCRdb lists only in-frame clones, some missing. The sample carries under 150,000 clones, roughly 62% recorded once. This chain uses TRBV27 with TRBJ1-2, with D possibly matching TRBD1 (5 bases). What was sequenced was PBMCs. The TCR was taken from a man aged 60 to 75 in good health and CMV-seronegative. The CDR3 sequence is CASSLITGAPYGYTF. The CDR3 DNA sequence: TGTGCCAGCAGTTTAATAACAGGCGCTCCCTATGGCTACACCTTC.